This T cell receptor beta chain was recorded in a study of blood T cell repertoires in COVID-19. About the research overall: Sites in the United States, Italy and Spain provided acute and convalescent COVID-19 samples. Sources were T cells, B-cell-depleted T cells, or PBMCs; the material itself was cDNA or gDNA.

Authors' methods: Estimated nucleated cell counts came from reference gene primer amplification. The data were produced by immunoSEQ multiplex PCR, yet TCRdb's version contains in-frame clones alone and is incomplete. V, J and clone size are those of that table, while D and trimming were read from the DNA. The sample lists a few hundred thousand clones, around nine tenths occurring once. The Seattle patients, enrolled during active infection, were followed longitudinally. This clone was seen just once. CDR1 and CDR2 from the germline V gene are SEHNR and FQNEAQ (reference sequence). CDR3 length: 14 amino acids. Trimming took 0 bases from V and 5 from J, leaving 11 bases between them.

The chain has TRBV7-9 and TRBJ2-7; TRBD2 might be the D (5 bases). This sequence was found in a man younger than 30 with COVID-19, enrolled during active disease. Specimen: peripheral blood. The CDR3 is CASSLALEAHEQYF. CDR3 coding DNA: TGTGCCAGCAGCTTAGCCCTGGAGGCCCACGAGCAGTACTTC.